This T cell receptor beta chain was observed in a study of CD8+ T cells in alopecia areata. General study points: Researchers reported that TCR sharing among patients proved less clear than in mice, possibly HLA-linked. Affected scalp, especially in alopecia totalis/universalis, had a higher clonality than normal scalp did.

RNA was isolated and reverse transcribed to cDNA, the sequencing template. Data came from immunoSEQ multiplex PCR; TCRdb stores just in-frame clones and leaves some out. The sample lists some 150,000 clones; about 60% were seen once. Points on this clone: Its antigen is unknown.

Trimming at V came to 5 bases and at J to 4 bases, leaving 4 bases not matched to a gene. The CDR3 extends over 13 amino acids. Germline V CDR1 and CDR2: GTSNPN, SVGIG (reference sequence). The chain uses TRBV30 and TRBJ1-3, with 8 nucleotides matching TRBD1. This material consisted of CD4+ T cells sorted from blood, taken at week 0. The clonotype originates from a human donor with alopecia areata. The CDR3, as DNA: TGTGCCTGGCAGACAGGGGTCGGAAACACCATATATTTT. It specifies CAWQTGVGNTIYF.